This T cell receptor beta chain was retrieved from a study of T cells in Graves' hyperthyroidism and ophthalmopathy. Template material for amplifying TCR beta CDR3 regions consisted of RNA transcripts. The HTBI primer set served for first-round RT-PCR of the TCR CDR3. TCRdb reprocessed the multiplex PCR reads via MiXCR and lists one record per CDR3 protein. The data show about 640,000 distinct CDR3 sequences, with around 21% seen just once and under 35% held by the top ten. V was cut by 6 bases and J by 7 bases, with 14 bases left in between. The CDR3 is made up of 12 amino acids. CDR1 and CDR2 from the germline V gene are SGHDT and YYEEEE.

This TCR came from a man aged 30-40 years with Graves' ophthalmopathy. Sequencing was carried out using blood. This rearrangement joins TRBV5-6 to TRBJ2-7; unclear D gene. The CDR3 DNA sequence: TGTGCCAGCATTAAGAGGTGGAGTGAGCAGTACTTC. Translating gives CASIKRWSEQYF.